These 3 T cell receptor beta chains originate from one sample sequenced in a study of T cell changes during pregnancy in multiple sclerosis. Profiling relied on immunoSEQ multiplex PCR, and the TCRdb table lists in-frame clones only, not all of them. The sample has some 120,000 clones, about 93% seen once. This material consisted of peripheral blood, taken in the third trimester of pregnancy. The source is a female donor with multiple sclerosis, enrolled in a pregnancy study.

This clone appeared once. The genes are TRBV4-2 and TRBJ2-1, with TRBD2 matching 8 bases. Unmatched junction bases numbered 10, after V lost 3 bases and J lost 6 bases. CDR3 size: 16 residues. The germline gives CDR1 LGHNA, CDR2 YNFKEQ. DNA for the CDR3: TGTGCCAGCAGCCAGGACCAGCTCCGGGGGGGCAATGAGCAGTTCTTC. Protein: CASSQDQLRGGNEQFF.

The chain carries TRBV30 and TRBJ2-2; D might be TRBD2 (6 bases). The V and J ends lost 3 bases and 5 bases respectively, with 10 bases between them. The CDR3 spans 13 residues. The V gene's germline CDR1 is GTSNPN and CDR2 SVGIG (reference sequence). The CDR3 sequence: CAWSLSGTGELFF. The CDR3 region has the DNA TGTGCCTGGAGCTTGAGCGGGACCGGGGAGCTGTTTTTT.

The chain carries TRBV20-1 and TRBJ2-1, with D hard to call. CDR3 length: 11 residues. CDR1 and CDR2 (germline): DFQATT, SNEGSKA (reference sequence). This CDR3 is CSVMSYNEQFF. The DNA for the CDR3 is TGCAGCGTAATGTCCTACAATGAGCAGTTCTTC.